The 27 T cell receptor beta chains below were found in one sample sequenced in a study of cytomegalovirus exposure and HLA in healthy donors. Vbeta (60) and Jbeta (13) primers were used in the PCR. Using immunoSEQ multiplex PCR, the repertoire was profiled, and TCRdb retains in-frame clones only, with some absent. The data show 140,000 to 150,000 clones, with roughly 80% seen just once and 6.5% to 8% held by the top ten. The sequenced sample was PBMCs. These receptors were obtained from a woman in her thirties or forties in good health and CMV-seropositive.

The chain joins TRBV27 to TRBJ1-6; possible D gene TRBD1, 5 bases. V was clipped by 9 bases and J by 9 bases, with 15 bases between them. Germline CDR1 reads MNHEY; CDR2 reads SMNVEV (reference sequence). CDR3 size: 13 residues. The CDR3 loop is CASSAAGRSPLHF. The CDR3 DNA is TGTGCCAGTTCCGCAGCGGGACGTTCACCCCTCCACTTT.

This clone was counted a single time. The V gene is TRBV5-1, the J gene TRBJ2-4; a possible D gene is TRBD1 (6 bases). Trimming removed 4 bases at V and 0 bases at J, with 11 bases between. There are 15 residues in the CDR3. Germline-derived CDR1 and CDR2 are SGHRS and YFSETQ. The CDR3, as DNA: TGCGCCAGCAGCACCGACAGGCTAGCCAAAAACATTCAGTACTTC. Protein: CASSTDRLAKNIQYF.

The V and J genes are TRBV5-5 and TRBJ1-5, with D perhaps TRBD1 (6 bases). CDR1 is SGHKS and CDR2 is YYEKEE in the germline V gene (reference sequence). V was trimmed by 4 bases and J by 3 bases, leaving 17 bases between them. CDR3 size: 16 residues. The chain's CDR3 is CASSRIQGRDNQPQHF. The CDR3 nucleotides read TGTGCCAGCAGCAGGATACAGGGAAGGGACAATCAGCCCCAGCATTTT. Using reference TRBV5-5 and TRBJ1-5 for the parts outside the CDR3, the full variable domain is DAGVTQSPTHLIKTRGQQVTLRCSPISGHKSVSWYQQVLGQGPQFIFQYYEKEERGRGNFPDRFSARQFPNYSSELNVNALLLGDSALYLCASSRIQGRDNQPQHFGDGTRLSIL.

The J gene is TRBJ2-1, the V gene TRBV14; D ambiguous. V was cut by 4 bases and J by 2 bases, with 9 bases left in between. Germline V CDR1 and CDR2: SGHDN, FVKESK. This CDR3 is built from 14 residues. CDR3 residues: CASSPKSAYNEQFF. In DNA form, the CDR3 reads TGTGCCAGCAGCCCAAAGAGTGCCTACAATGAGCAGTTCTTC.

J is TRBJ2-3 and V is TRBV2; D gene unclear. Germline V lookup: CDR1 SNHLY, CDR2 FYNNEI. This CDR3 comprises 15 residues. Trimming pared 4 bases from V and 0 bases from J, leaving 11 bases between. CDR3 amino acids: CASSGLSISTDTQYF. The CDR3, as DNA: TGTGCCAGCAGTGGCCTATCAATTAGCACAGATACGCAGTATTTT. Based on the CDR3 plus reference TRBV2 and TRBJ2-3, the full variable domain is EPEVTQTPSHQVTQMGQEVILRCVPISNHLYFYWYRQILGQKVEFLVSFYNNEISEKSEIFDDQFSVERPDGSNFTLKIRSTKLEDSAMYFCASSGLSISTDTQYFGPGTRLTVL.

The V call is TRBV9, the J call TRBJ1-2, with a tentative D call TRBD1 (5 bases). This CDR3 region has 14 residues. Between the trimmed V and J ends, which lost 4 bases and 8 bases, there was a span of 18 bases. Germline-derived CDR1 and CDR2 are SGDLS and YYNGEE. CDR3 sequence (DNA): TGTGCCAGCAGCCCCATGCAGGGTACGGGCGGCTACACCTTC. This gives the protein CASSPMQGTGGYTF.

CDR3 amino acids: CATSRGAGRVVANEKLFF. In DNA form, the CDR3 reads TGTGCCACCAGCAGAGGGGCAGGGCGAGTTGTGGCTAATGAAAAACTGTTTTTT. The rearrangement joins TRBV15 to TRBJ1-4; possible D gene TRBD1, 5 bases. This CDR3 comprises 18 residues. Trimming pared 1 base from V and 3 bases from J, leaving 18 bases between. Germline CDR1 is LNHNV and CDR2 is YYDKDF (reference sequence).

This clone occurred once. The rearrangement joins TRBV18 to TRBJ2-2; TRBD2 matches 7 bases. V was clipped by 8 bases and J by 0 bases; unmatched bases: 9. Germline loops: CDR1 KGHSH, CDR2 LQKENI. There are 16 residues in the CDR3. The CDR3 nucleotides are TGTGCCAGCCGCTATTCCGGGACTACGAACACCGGGGAGCTGTTTTTT. It translates to CASRYSGTTNTGELFF.

The chain carries TRBV6-6 and TRBJ1-3, with 10 bases lining up with TRBD1. Trimming at V came to 10 bases and at J to 4 bases, leaving 4 bases not matched to a gene. This CDR3 contains 13 residues. Germline-derived CDR1 and CDR2 are MNHNY and SVGAGI (reference sequence). CDR3 residues: CATGQGGGNTIYF. DNA for the CDR3: TGTGCCACCGGACAGGGGGGAGGAAACACCATATATTTT.

The V gene is TRBV5-1, the J gene TRBJ2-1; 7 bases are a match to TRBD1. CDR1 is SGHRS, CDR2 YFSETQ, per germline. CDR3 length: 16 amino acids. The V gene end was trimmed by 2 bases and the J gene end by 6 bases; junction bases not matched to a gene: 11. The CDR3 DNA reads TGCGCCAGCAGCTTCGGGGACAGAAAATTGATCAATGAGCAGTTCTTC. Its translation: CASSFGDRKLINEQFF. Drawing the rest from reference TRBV5-1 and TRBJ2-1, the complete variable domain is KAGVTQTPRYLIKTRGQQVTLSCSPISGHRSVSWYQQTPGQGLQFLFEYFSETQRNKGNFPGRFSGRQFSNSRSEMNVSTLELGDSALYLCASSFGDRKLINEQFFGPGTRLTVL.

The gene calls are TRBV9 and TRBJ1-4; TRBD1 aligns across 7 bases. Per the germline V gene, CDR1 is SGDLS and CDR2 is YYNGEE. The V and J ends lost 4 bases and 4 bases, in that order; junction bases with no gene match: 4. CDR3 size: 14 residues. CDR3 coding DNA: TGTGCCAGCAGCTCAGGGACAGTTAATGAAAAACTGTTTTTT. The encoded protein is CASSSGTVNEKLFF.

The chain carries TRBV19 and TRBJ1-2, with D uncertain. This CDR3 contains 14 residues. The V end was cut by 3 bases, the J end by 7 bases, with 15 bases between. Germline V gives CDR1 LNHDA, CDR2 SQIVND (reference sequence). This CDR3 reads CASSIVGGPSGYTF. CDR3 coding DNA: TGTGCCAGTAGTATCGTAGGAGGACCGAGTGGCTACACCTTC.

The chain recombines TRBV4-2 with TRBJ1-6, with D perhaps TRBD1 (5 bases). The ends were cut back, 1 base at V and 5 bases at J, with 15 bases in the middle. CDR1 and CDR2 (germline): LGHNA, YNFKEQ. CDR3 length equals 17 residues. In DNA, the CDR3 is TGTGCCAGCAGCCAAGCCCCCGGTGCAGGGAATAATTCACCCCTCCACTTT. Amino acid sequence: CASSQAPGAGNNSPLHF.

The chain combines TRBV15 with TRBJ2-7, with 7 nucleotides matching TRBD2. V trimming: 5 bases; J trimming: 7 bases; junction bases outside the gene matches: 11. This CDR3 has 14 amino acids. Looked up from germline, CDR1 is LNHNV and CDR2 is YYDKDF (reference sequence). The CDR3 loop reads CATSEGSTAGEQYF. In DNA, the CDR3 is TGTGCCACCAGCGAGGGGAGCACAGCGGGGGAGCAGTACTTC. Variable domain in full (rest from reference TRBV15 and TRBJ2-7): DAMVIQNPRYQVTQFGKPVTLSCSQTLNHNVMYWYQQKSSQAPKLLFHYYDKDFNNEADTPDNFQSRRPNTSFCFLDIRSPGLGDTAMYLCATSEGSTAGEQYFGPGTRLTVT.

The V and J genes are TRBV30 and TRBJ1-1; D is perhaps TRBD1 (6 bases). Germline CDR1 reads GTSNPN; CDR2 reads SVGIG (reference sequence). This CDR3 is 13 amino acids long. V lost 2 bases and J 6 bases, leaving 13 bases between the germline ends. The CDR3 DNA sequence: TGTGCCTGGAGTATGGGGAACAGGGCTGAAGCTTTCTTT. As protein: CAWSMGNRAEAFF.

The gene calls are TRBV19 and TRBJ2-1, with D tentatively TRBD2 (7 bases). Germline-derived CDR1 and CDR2 are LNHDA and SQIVND (reference sequence). This CDR3 region has 18 residues. Trimming pared 4 bases from V and 7 bases from J, leaving 26 bases between. The CDR3 nucleotides are TGTGCCAGTAGTACGCCACGGACGGTCGAGGGGGGGCGTAATGAGCAGTTCTTC. It encodes CASSTPRTVEGGRNEQFF. The entire variable domain, with the rest obtained from reference TRBV19 and TRBJ2-1, is as follows: DGGITQSPKYLFRKEGQNVTLSCEQNLNHDAMYWYRQDPGQGLRLIYYSQIVNDFQKGDIAEGYSVSREKKESFPLTVTSAQKNPTAFYLCASSTPRTVEGGRNEQFFGPGTRLTVL.

The CDR3: CASSLLFGGASDEQFF. CDR3 DNA: TGCGCCAGCAGCTTGCTCTTCGGGGGGGCCTCGGATGAGCAGTTCTTC. The chain combines TRBV5-1 with TRBJ2-1; 8 nucleotides agree with TRBD2. The length of the CDR3 is 16 residues. V dropped 1 base and J dropped 8; count of bases not matched to a gene: 11. Germline CDR1 is SGHRS and CDR2 is YFSETQ.

The chain uses TRBV10-2 and TRBJ2-5, with TRBD2 identical over 12 bases. The ends lost 3 bases at V and 5 bases at J; junction bases unmatched: 10. Germline V CDR1 and CDR2: WSHSY, SAAADI. The CDR3 has 17 residues. DNA of the CDR3: TGCGCCAGCAGTGATTTCCTAGCGGGGGGGCCGGGGGAGACCCAGTACTTC. This gives the protein CASSDFLAGGPGETQYF.

This chain joins TRBV6-1 and TRBJ2-7, with 8 nucleotides matching TRBD1. The CDR3 runs 14 residues. Germline V gene data show CDR1 as MNHNS and CDR2 as SASEGT. The ends lost 7 bases at V and 1 base at J; junction bases unmatched: 6. In DNA form, the CDR3 reads TGTGCCAGCACGTTGGACAGGGCGTCCTACGAGCAGTACTTC. It translates to CASTLDRASYEQYF.

The chain uses TRBV5-6 and TRBJ1-6; D is ambiguous. The germline gives CDR1 SGHDT, CDR2 YYEEEE. This CDR3 spans 14 amino acids. The V end was cut by 0 bases, the J end by 9 bases, with 10 bases between. The CDR3 loop is CASSLGHGVSPLHF. CDR3 in DNA: TGTGCCAGCAGCTTGGGGCACGGGGTTTCACCCCTCCACTTT.

This clone was counted a few times. This chain uses TRBV6-6 with TRBJ1-3; tentative D call: TRBD1 (5 bases). Germline V gene data show CDR1 as MNHNY and CDR2 as SVGAGI (reference sequence). Trimming took off 7 bases at V and 0 bases at J, with 13 bases between the two ends. This CDR3 contains 15 residues. The CDR3 here is CASTRDLRSGNTIYF. CDR3 bases: TGTGCCAGCACCCGGGACTTACGCTCTGGAAACACCATATATTTT.

The chain has TRBV9 and TRBJ1-1; possibly TRBD1 for D (6 bases). The CDR3 extends over 12 amino acids. Trimming took 0 bases from V and 8 from J, leaving 8 bases between them. CDR1 is SGDLS and CDR2 is YYNGEE in the germline V gene. CDR3 sequence: CASSVEDREAFF. The CDR3 region has the DNA TGTGCCAGCAGCGTAGAAGACAGGGAAGCTTTCTTT.

J is TRBJ2-7 and V is TRBV27, with 10 nucleotides matching TRBD1. Germline V gene data show CDR1 as MNHEY and CDR2 as SMNVEV (reference sequence). Trimming cost V 5 bases and J 1 base; bases outside gene matches: 8. The CDR3 runs 16 residues. CDR3 protein: CASSRVTGGGSYEQYF. In DNA form, the CDR3 reads TGTGCCAGCAGTCGCGTGACAGGGGGCGGATCCTACGAGCAGTACTTC.

This rearrangement joins TRBV7-9 to TRBJ1-2; no definite D call. The V gene's germline CDR1 is SEHNR and CDR2 FQNEAQ (reference sequence). The CDR3 spans 13 residues. V was trimmed by 5 bases and J by 1 base, leaving 8 bases between them. The CDR3 sequence is CASSPQINYGYTF. CDR3 nucleotide sequence: TGTGCCAGCAGCCCTCAGATTAACTATGGCTACACCTTC. The whole variable domain, filled in from reference TRBV7-9 and TRBJ1-2, reads DTGVSQNPRHKITKRGQNVTFRCDPISEHNRLYWYRQTLGQGPEFLTYFQNEAQLEKSRLLSDRFSAERPKGSFSTLEIQRTEQGDSAMYLCASSPQINYGYTFGSGTRLTVV.

The rearrangement joins TRBV19 to TRBJ1-1, with D possibly matching TRBD1 (5 bases). The CDR3 sequence is 14 residues long. Germline-derived CDR1 and CDR2 are LNHDA and SQIVND (reference sequence). V was clipped by 3 bases and J by 6 bases, with 14 bases between them. CDR3 in DNA: TGTGCCAGTAGTATTGGGCCGAGGGACTCTGAAGCTTTCTTT. Its protein product is CASSIGPRDSEAFF. The full variable domain, rest sourced from reference TRBV19 and TRBJ1-1, is DGGITQSPKYLFRKEGQNVTLSCEQNLNHDAMYWYRQDPGQGLRLIYYSQIVNDFQKGDIAEGYSVSREKKESFPLTVTSAQKNPTAFYLCASSIGPRDSEAFFGQGTRLTVV.

This sequence joins TRBV6-1 and TRBJ1-5; the D gene is possibly TRBD1 (6 bases). Trimming took off 4 bases at V and 1 base at J, with 11 bases between the two ends. Germline assignment: CDR1 MNHNS and CDR2 SASEGT. The CDR3 runs to 15 residues. The CDR3 region has the DNA TGTGCCAGCAGTGCCCAGACAGGAAGCAATCAGCCCCAGCATTTT. The encoded protein is CASSAQTGSNQPQHF.

The gene calls are TRBV9 and TRBJ2-3, with TRBD1 matching over 9 bases. V gave up 0 bases and J gave up 4 bases; unmatched junction bases: 9. The germline V gene has CDR1 SGDLS and CDR2 YYNGEE. CDR3 length: 17 amino acids. Here the CDR3 DNA reads TGTGCCAGCAGCGTAGGGAGGAGGACAGGGGAGGCAGATACGCAGTATTTT. Its translation: CASSVGRRTGEADTQYF.